This T cell receptor beta chain came from a study of T cell clones after liver transplantation. The table lists this clone with a few counts. As yet, its antigen is unknown. Germline V lookup: CDR1 SGHVS, CDR2 FNYEAQ. Trimming at V came to 5 bases and at J to 7 bases, leaving 6 bases not matched to a gene. The CDR3 is 15 residues long. The data were produced by immunoSEQ multiplex PCR, yet TCRdb's version contains in-frame clones alone and is incomplete. Of approximately 3,100 clones in the sample, 20% to 25% are singletons; the top ten hold about a sixth. Alloreactive TCRbeta sequences came from sequencing proliferating CFSE-low cells in the MLR.

V and J are TRBV7-6 and TRBJ2-1; 12 nucleotides agree with TRBD1. The TCR comes from a human patient who received a liver transplant. Some T cells may possibly be graft donor cells. Sequencing was carried out using CD4+ T cells from PBMCs cultured with third-party cells. The CDR3 DNA reads TGTGCCAGCAGCCAGGGACAGGGGGCGCGGAATGAGCAGTTCTTC. Its protein product is CASSQGQGARNEQFF.